This T cell receptor (beta chain) was found in a study of cytomegalovirus exposure and HLA in healthy donors. The overall study: Out of several hundred genotyped donors, about 80% belonged to the Caucasian-associated ancestry cluster.

The germline CDR1 and CDR2 sequences are MDHEN and SYDVKM. CDR3 length: 14 residues. V lost 4 bases to trimming and J lost 5 bases, with 12 bases between them. Amplification used 60 Vbeta primers and 13 Jbeta primers. Using immunoSEQ multiplex PCR, the repertoire was profiled, and TCRdb retains in-frame clones only, with some absent. The listing contains tens of thousands of clones. This chain joins TRBV28 and TRBJ1-5; D perhaps matches TRBD1 (5 bases). What was sequenced was PBMCs. The TCR was taken from a female donor in good health and CMV-seropositive. The CDR3 DNA reads as TGTGCCAGCAGTTCCGGGGGGAAGGATCAGCCCCAGCATTTT. This gives the protein CASSSGGKDQPQHF. Together with reference TRBV28 and TRBJ1-5, the CDR3 gives the full variable domain: DVKVTQSSRYLVKRTGEKVFLECVQDMDHENMFWYRQDPGLGLRLIYFSYDVKMKEKGDIPEGYSVSREKKERFSLILESASTNQTSMYLCASSSGGKDQPQHFGDGTRLSIL.